This entry describes one T cell receptor (beta chain). Its antigen is not known. Genomic DNA templated the TCR beta VDJ and CDR3 profiling. MiXCR, run by TCRdb on the reads, gives a single entry per CDR3 protein. The sample lists about 200,000 distinct CDR3 sequences, roughly 60% occurring once. Patients who underwent sequencing had shown CD8+CD57+ cell expansion by flow cytometry. The entry originates in a study of CD8+CD57+ T cells in acquired aplastic anemia. Findings and caveats of the study: Overlapping CD8+ CDR3 repertoires of patients and controls contained twenty-nine shared sequences.

The CDR3 contains 15 residues. The junction had 8 bases not matched to a gene; V was cut back by 6 bases and J by 0 bases. The germline CDR1 and CDR2 sequences are SGHVS and FQNEAQ. The V and J genes are TRBV7-8 and TRBJ2-7, with 7 bases identical to TRBD1. This TCR derives from a human donor with aplastic anemia. Material: sorted CD4+, CD8+, or CD8+CD57+ T cells (not recorded which) from PBMCs. The CDR3 region is CASSYSWDSSYEQYF. The CDR3 DNA sequence: TGTGCCAGCAGTTACTCGTGGGACAGCTCCTACGAGCAGTACTTC. Full variable domain (rest looked up from reference TRBV7-8 and TRBJ2-7): GAGVSQSPRYKVAKRGQDVALRCDPISGHVSLFWYQQALGQGPEFLTYFQNEAQLDKSGLPSDRFFAERPEGSVSTLKIQRTQQEDSAVYLCASSYSWDSSYEQYFGPGTRLTVT.